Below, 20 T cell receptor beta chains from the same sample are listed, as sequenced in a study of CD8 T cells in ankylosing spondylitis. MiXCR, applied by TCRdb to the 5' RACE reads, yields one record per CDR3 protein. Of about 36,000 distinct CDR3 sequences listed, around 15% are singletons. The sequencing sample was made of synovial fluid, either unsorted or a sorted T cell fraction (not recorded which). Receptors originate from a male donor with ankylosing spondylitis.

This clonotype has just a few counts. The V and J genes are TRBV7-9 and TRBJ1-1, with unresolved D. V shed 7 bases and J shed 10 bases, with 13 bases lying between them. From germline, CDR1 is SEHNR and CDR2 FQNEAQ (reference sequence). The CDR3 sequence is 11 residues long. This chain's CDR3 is CASILGSRAFF. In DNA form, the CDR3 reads TGTGCCAGCATCTTGGGGTCTAGAGCTTTCTTT.

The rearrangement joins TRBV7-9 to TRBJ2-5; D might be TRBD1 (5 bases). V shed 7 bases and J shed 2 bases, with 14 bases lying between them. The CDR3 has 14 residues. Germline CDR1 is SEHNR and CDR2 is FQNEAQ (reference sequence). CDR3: CASKAGFGQETQYF. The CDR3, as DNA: TGTGCCAGCAAGGCAGGGTTCGGGCAAGAGACCCAGTACTTC.

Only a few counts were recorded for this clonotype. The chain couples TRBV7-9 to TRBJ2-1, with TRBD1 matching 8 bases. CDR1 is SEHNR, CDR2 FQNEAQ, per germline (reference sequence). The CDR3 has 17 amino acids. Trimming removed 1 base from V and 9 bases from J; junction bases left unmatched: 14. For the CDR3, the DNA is TGTGCCAGCAGCTTAGACCTCGCAGGGGGCTTTTCTCGTGAGCAGTTCTTC. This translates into CASSLDLAGGFSREQFF.

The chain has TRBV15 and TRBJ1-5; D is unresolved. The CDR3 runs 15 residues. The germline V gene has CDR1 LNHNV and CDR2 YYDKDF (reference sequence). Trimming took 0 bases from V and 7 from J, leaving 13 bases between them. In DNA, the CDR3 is TGTGCCACCAGCAGAGATGCGGGGAAGGGACAGCCCCAGCATTTT. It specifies CATSRDAGKGQPQHF.

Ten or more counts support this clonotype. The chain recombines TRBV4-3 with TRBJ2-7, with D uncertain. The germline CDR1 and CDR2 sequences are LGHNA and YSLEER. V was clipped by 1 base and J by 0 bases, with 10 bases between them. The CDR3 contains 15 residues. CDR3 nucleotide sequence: TGCGCCAGCAGCCAAGGGGCCTACAGCTCCTACGAGCAGTACTTC. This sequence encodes CASSQGAYSSYEQYF.

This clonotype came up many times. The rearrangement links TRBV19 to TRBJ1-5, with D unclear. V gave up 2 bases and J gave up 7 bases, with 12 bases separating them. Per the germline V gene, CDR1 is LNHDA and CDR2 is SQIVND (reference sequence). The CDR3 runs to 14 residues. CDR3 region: CASSILAGAQPQHF. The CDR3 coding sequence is TGTGCCAGTAGTATACTAGCCGGAGCCCAGCCCCAGCATTTT.

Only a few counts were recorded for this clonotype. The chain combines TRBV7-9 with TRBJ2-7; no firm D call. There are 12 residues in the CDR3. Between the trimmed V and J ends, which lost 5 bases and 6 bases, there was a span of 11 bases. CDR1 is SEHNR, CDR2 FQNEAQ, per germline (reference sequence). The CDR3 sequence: CASSLQLGEQYF. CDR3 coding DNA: TGTGCCAGCAGCCTCCAACTTGGCGAGCAGTACTTC.

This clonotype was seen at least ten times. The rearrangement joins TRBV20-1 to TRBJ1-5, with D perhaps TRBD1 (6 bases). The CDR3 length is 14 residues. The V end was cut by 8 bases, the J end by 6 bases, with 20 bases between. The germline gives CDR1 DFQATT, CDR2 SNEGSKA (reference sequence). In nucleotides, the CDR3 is TGCAGTACGAACAGGGATGGGGAAAGTCAGCCCCAGCATTTT. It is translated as CSTNRDGESQPQHF.

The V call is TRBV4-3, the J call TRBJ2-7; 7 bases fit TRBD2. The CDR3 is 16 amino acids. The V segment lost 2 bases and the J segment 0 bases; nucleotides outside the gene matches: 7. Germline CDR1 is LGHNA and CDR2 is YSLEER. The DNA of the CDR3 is TGCGCCAGCAGCCAAATCGATGGGAGGGCCTCCTACGAGCAGTACTTC. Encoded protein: CASSQIDGRASYEQYF.

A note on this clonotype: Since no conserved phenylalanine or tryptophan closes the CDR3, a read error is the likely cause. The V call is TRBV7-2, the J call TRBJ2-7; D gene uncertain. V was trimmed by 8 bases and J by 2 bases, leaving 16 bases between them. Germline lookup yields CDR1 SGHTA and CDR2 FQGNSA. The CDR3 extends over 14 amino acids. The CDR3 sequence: CASRSNSPPYEQYR. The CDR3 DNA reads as TGTGCCAGCCGATCAAACTCCCCTCCCTACGAGCAGTACCGT.

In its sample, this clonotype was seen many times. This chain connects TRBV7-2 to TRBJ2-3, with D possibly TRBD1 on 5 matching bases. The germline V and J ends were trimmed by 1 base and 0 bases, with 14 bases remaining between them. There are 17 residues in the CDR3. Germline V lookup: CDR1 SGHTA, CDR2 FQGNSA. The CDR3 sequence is CASSLVRDSESTDTQYF. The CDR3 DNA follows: TGTGCCAGCAGCTTAGTTCGTGACAGCGAGAGCACAGATACGCAGTATTTT.

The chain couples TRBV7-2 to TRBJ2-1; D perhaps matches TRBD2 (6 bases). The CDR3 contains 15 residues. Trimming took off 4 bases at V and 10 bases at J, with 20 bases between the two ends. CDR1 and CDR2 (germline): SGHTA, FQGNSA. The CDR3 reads CASSSAQAGGLEQFF. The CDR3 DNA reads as TGTGCCAGCAGCTCGGCCCAAGCGGGCGGACTCGAGCAGTTCTTC.

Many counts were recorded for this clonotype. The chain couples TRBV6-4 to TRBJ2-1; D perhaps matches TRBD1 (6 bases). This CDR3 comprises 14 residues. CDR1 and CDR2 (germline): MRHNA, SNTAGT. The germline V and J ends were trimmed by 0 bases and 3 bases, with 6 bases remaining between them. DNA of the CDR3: TGTGCCAGCAGTGACTCAGGGGGCTACAATGAGCAGTTCTTC. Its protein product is CASSDSGGYNEQFF.

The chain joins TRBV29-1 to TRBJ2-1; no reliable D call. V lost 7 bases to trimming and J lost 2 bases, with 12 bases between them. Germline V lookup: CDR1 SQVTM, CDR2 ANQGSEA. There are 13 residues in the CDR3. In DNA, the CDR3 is TGCAGCGGTAGATTACATCCCTACAATGAGCAGTTCTTC. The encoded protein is CSGRLHPYNEQFF.

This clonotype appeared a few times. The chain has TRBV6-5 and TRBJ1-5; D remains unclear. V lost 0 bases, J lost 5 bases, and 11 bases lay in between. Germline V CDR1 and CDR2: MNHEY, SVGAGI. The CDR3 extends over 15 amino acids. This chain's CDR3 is CASSYSQGLDQPQHF. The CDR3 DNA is TGTGCCAGCAGTTACTCGCAAGGGTTGGATCAGCCCCAGCATTTT.

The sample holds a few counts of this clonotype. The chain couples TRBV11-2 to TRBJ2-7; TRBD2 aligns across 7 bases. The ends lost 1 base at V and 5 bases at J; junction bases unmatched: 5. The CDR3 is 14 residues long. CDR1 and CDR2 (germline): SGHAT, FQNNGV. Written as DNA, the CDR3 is TGTGCCAGCAGCTTAGGAGCGGGATCCCACGAGCAGTACTTC. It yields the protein CASSLGAGSHEQYF.

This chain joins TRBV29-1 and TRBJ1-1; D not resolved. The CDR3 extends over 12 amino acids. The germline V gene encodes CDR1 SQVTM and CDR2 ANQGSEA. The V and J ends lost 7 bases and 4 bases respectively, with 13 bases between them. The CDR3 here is CSGHLIGTEAFF. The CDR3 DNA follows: TGCAGCGGCCATCTCATAGGCACTGAAGCTTTCTTT.

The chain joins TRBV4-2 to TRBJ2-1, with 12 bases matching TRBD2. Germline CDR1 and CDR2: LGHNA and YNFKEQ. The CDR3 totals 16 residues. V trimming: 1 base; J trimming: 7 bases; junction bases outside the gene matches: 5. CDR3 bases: TGTGCCAGCAGCCAAGCAGGACTAGCGGGGTTAAATGAGCAGTTCTTC. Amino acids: CASSQAGLAGLNEQFF.

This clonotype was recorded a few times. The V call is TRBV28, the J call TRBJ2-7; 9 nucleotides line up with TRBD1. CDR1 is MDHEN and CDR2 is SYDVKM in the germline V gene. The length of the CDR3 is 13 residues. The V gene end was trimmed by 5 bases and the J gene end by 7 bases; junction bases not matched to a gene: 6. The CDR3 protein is CASSPHRGLEQYF. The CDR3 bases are TGTGCCAGCAGTCCCCACAGGGGGCTAGAGCAGTACTTC. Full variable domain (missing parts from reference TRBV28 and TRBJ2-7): DVKVTQSSRYLVKRTGEKVFLECVQDMDHENMFWYRQDPGLGLRLIYFSYDVKMKEKGDIPEGYSVSREKKERFSLILESASTNQTSMYLCASSPHRGLEQYFGPGTRLTVT.

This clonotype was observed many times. CDR3 sequence (DNA): TGTGCCAGCACCTCCCTATCAGTTAACACCGGGGAGCTGTTTTTT. The encoded protein is CASTSLSVNTGELFF. The chain is built from TRBV6-5 and TRBJ2-2; unclear D gene. The length of the CDR3 is 15 residues. Germline V lookup: CDR1 MNHEY, CDR2 SVGAGI. Deletions cut 7 bases from V and 2 bases from J, with 14 bases between.